The 20 T cell receptor beta chains given below trace back to one sample, sequenced in a study of T cell responses to AZD1222 COVID-19 vaccine. The table came from immunoSEQ multiplex PCR; TCRdb's copy has only in-frame clones and leaves some out. The sample yields around 140,000 clones, 85% to 90% seen once. Specimen: peripheral blood, collected 28 days after the second AZD1222 dose. Receptors originate from an adult who received the AZD1222 COVID-19 vaccine.

V usage is TRBV9 and J usage is TRBJ2-7; a possible D gene is TRBD1 (6 bases). This CDR3 is 14 amino acids long. With 0 bases removed from V and 6 bases from J, the gap between germline ends came to 13 bases. CDR1 SGDLS and CDR2 YYNGEE come from the germline V gene. The CDR3 region has the DNA TGTGCCAGCAGCGTAGGAACTGGGGGCGGCGAGCAGTACTTC. Translation gives CASSVGTGGGEQYF.

This clone occurred once. V is TRBV2 and J is TRBJ1-1; D is undetermined. The CDR3 length is 13 residues. Germline values: CDR1 SNHLY, CDR2 FYNNEI. Trimming removed 5 bases from V and 1 base from J, with 8 bases in between. CDR3 coding DNA: TGTGCCAGCAGTTTCAGGCAGAACACTGAAGCTTTCTTT. Its protein is CASSFRQNTEAFF.

The chain recombines TRBV27 with TRBJ1-4, with no clear D. Trimming pared 4 bases from V and 14 bases from J, leaving 20 bases between. This CDR3 has 14 residues. Germline V lookup: CDR1 MNHEY, CDR2 SMNVEV (reference sequence). The CDR3 sequence: CASSYLGTPAGLFF. The CDR3 nucleotides are TGTGCCAGCAGTTATCTAGGCACCCCCGCGGGCCTGTTTTTT.

This clone was detected once. Additional DNA sequences in this sample encode the identical CDR3. The chain recombines TRBV5-1 with TRBJ1-1; D not resolved. The V and J ends lost 1 base and 1 base respectively, with 5 bases between them. This CDR3 is 13 amino acids long. Germline V CDR1 and CDR2: SGHRS, YFSETQ. The CDR3 DNA sequence: TGCGCCAGCAGCTTGCCGGAGAACACTGAAGCTTTCTTT. The encoded protein is CASSLPENTEAFF.

The chain recombines TRBV11-3 with TRBJ2-2; no definite D call. Germline lookup yields CDR1 SGHNT and CDR2 YENEEA. Trimming pared 5 bases from V and 6 bases from J, leaving 10 bases between. The CDR3 totals 13 residues. CDR3 loop: CASSELGAGELFF. CDR3 DNA: TGTGCCAGCAGCGAGCTAGGAGCCGGGGAGCTGTTTTTT.

The chain uses TRBV6-1 and TRBJ1-1; D is ambiguous. The germline V and J ends were trimmed by 0 bases and 11 bases, with 10 bases remaining between them. From germline, CDR1 is MNHNS and CDR2 SASEGT. The CDR3 has 12 residues. This chain's CDR3 is CASSEAWREAFF. The DNA of the CDR3 is TGTGCCAGCAGTGAAGCGTGGAGGGAGGCTTTCTTT.

The CDR3 nucleotides read TGCGCCAGCAGCCCAGAAAGGGCCTCCTACGAGCAGTACTTC. It translates to CASSPERASYEQYF. J is TRBJ2-7 and V is TRBV4-1; no reliable D call. Looked up from germline, CDR1 is MGHRA and CDR2 is YSYEKL. V lost 4 bases, J lost 0 bases, and 10 bases lay in between. This CDR3 comprises 14 residues.

The chain couples TRBV15 to TRBJ1-2; D is unclear. V was trimmed by 5 bases and J by 8 bases, leaving 15 bases between them. The germline CDR1 and CDR2 sequences are LNHNV and YYDKDF (reference sequence). The CDR3 contains 13 residues. The chain's CDR3 is CATSASASGGYTF. The DNA for the CDR3 is TGTGCCACCAGCGCCTCAGCTTCGGGAGGCTACACCTTC.

This clone was observed at least ten times. This chain links TRBV18 with TRBJ1-1, with unresolved D. Germline V gene data show CDR1 as KGHSH and CDR2 as LQKENI. V lost 3 bases and J 3 bases, leaving 11 bases between the germline ends. This CDR3 comprises 14 residues. The CDR3 coding sequence is TGTGCCAGCTCACCTGGGTTGGAATACACTGAAGCTTTCTTT. Its protein product is CASSPGLEYTEAFF.

V and J are TRBV19 and TRBJ2-7; D possibly uses TRBD1 or TRBD2 (6 bases each). The V end was cut by 9 bases, the J end by 2 bases, with 20 bases between. Germline V gene lookup returns CDR1 LNHDA and CDR2 SQIVND (reference sequence). CDR3 length equals 15 residues. CDR3 sequence: CASTVVGGGAYEQYF. Written as DNA, the CDR3 is TGTGCCAGCACCGTCGTAGGGGGAGGCGCCTACGAGCAGTACTTC.

The chain recombines TRBV2 with TRBJ1-6; perhaps TRBD1 as D (6 bases). Trimming shortened V by 6 bases and J by 6 bases, and 12 bases separated the two germline ends. Germline CDR1 is SNHLY and CDR2 is FYNNEI. This CDR3 has 14 amino acids. CDR3: CASSDGQINSPLHF. The CDR3 DNA reads as TGTGCCAGCAGCGATGGACAGATTAATTCACCCCTCCACTTT.

The genes are TRBV7-9 and TRBJ1-2; TRBD1 aligns across 7 bases. Germline V lookup: CDR1 SEHNR, CDR2 FQNEAQ (reference sequence). The CDR3 is made up of 15 amino acids. The V and J ends lost 5 bases and 4 bases, in that order; junction bases with no gene match: 10. CDR3 DNA sequence: TGTGCCAGCAGCCATTATTGGCAGGGGGGCTATGGCTACACCTTC. Its protein product is CASSHYWQGGYGYTF.

The chain has TRBV2 and TRBJ1-5; D is possibly TRBD1 (5 bases). CDR3 size: 15 residues. The V end lost 5 bases, the J end lost 5 bases, and 16 bases lay between the germline ends. Germline V gives CDR1 SNHLY, CDR2 FYNNEI. CDR3 sequence (DNA): TGTGCCAGCAGTTGGGGGGGGGTAGGAGATCAGCCCCAGCATTTT. Its protein product is CASSWGGVGDQPQHF. The full variable domain, completed using reference TRBV2 and TRBJ1-5, is EPEVTQTPSHQVTQMGQEVILRCVPISNHLYFYWYRQILGQKVEFLVSFYNNEISEKSEIFDDQFSVERPDGSNFTLKIRSTKLEDSAMYFCASSWGGVGDQPQHFGDGTRLSIL.

The chain is built from TRBV27 and TRBJ1-1; D is unclear. Trimming shortened V by 3 bases and J by 4 bases, and 9 bases separated the two germline ends. This CDR3 has 13 residues. CDR1 is MNHEY, CDR2 SMNVEV, per germline (reference sequence). In nucleotides, the CDR3 is TGTGCCAGCAGTTTTTTGGGCCCCACTGAAGCTTTCTTT. Translation gives CASSFLGPTEAFF.

The rearrangement links TRBV28 to TRBJ1-6, with D possibly being TRBD1 (6 bases). Germline V gives CDR1 MDHEN, CDR2 SYDVKM. V was cut by 5 bases and J by 10 bases, with 18 bases left in between. The CDR3 runs 15 residues. In DNA form, the CDR3 reads TGTGCCAGCAGTCCCCACCTGGGGGCAGAATCACCCCTCCACTTT. It translates to CASSPHLGAESPLHF.

This clone was detected only a few times. This CDR3 is CASSATSGSDEQFF. CDR3 bases: TGTGCCAGCAGTGCGACTAGCGGGAGTGATGAGCAGTTCTTC. The V gene is TRBV2, the J gene TRBJ2-1; 12 nucleotides match TRBD2. J lost 8 bases, V lost 4 bases, and 3 bases had no gene match. Germline-derived CDR1 and CDR2 are SNHLY and FYNNEI. The CDR3 extends over 14 amino acids.

The V and J genes are TRBV7-9 and TRBJ2-3, with D perhaps TRBD1 (6 bases). The V gene's germline CDR1 is SEHNR and CDR2 FQNEAQ (reference sequence). This CDR3 comprises 13 residues. The ends were cut back, 6 bases at V and 4 bases at J, with 11 bases in the middle. CDR3 nucleotides: TGTGCCAGCAGTTCCACAGGGTCAGATACGCAGTATTTT. Translated, it gives CASSSTGSDTQYF.

This clone was seen once. This chain connects TRBV18 to TRBJ2-5; D gene ambiguous. The CDR3 runs to 16 residues. V was pared by 0 bases and J by 1 base, with 12 bases between. Germline V gives CDR1 KGHSH, CDR2 LQKENI. The CDR3 region has the DNA TGTGCCAGCTCACCACCGATGGCGACTGTCCAAGAGACCCAGTACTTC. Protein product: CASSPPMATVQETQYF.

V usage is TRBV30 and J usage is TRBJ1-4; 7 nucleotides match TRBD1. This CDR3 region has 12 residues. Losses at the gene ends were 0 bases for V and 17 bases for J; bases not matched to a gene: 9. CDR1 is GTSNPN and CDR2 is SVGIG in the germline V gene (reference sequence). The CDR3 DNA reads as TGTGCCTGGAGTGTAGTCGGGGACAGACAATTTTTT. It encodes CAWSVVGDRQFF.

This clone was detected a few times. The V call is TRBV7-2, the J call TRBJ2-1; 8 nucleotides match TRBD2. With V trimmed by 5 bases and J by 9 bases, 12 bases remained unmatched. Germline CDR1 reads SGHTA; CDR2 reads FQGNSA. This CDR3 contains 15 residues. CDR3 nucleotides: TGTGCCAGCAGCCCCCCCACGGGAGGGCCAATTGAGCAGTTCTTC. This sequence encodes CASSPPTGGPIEQFF.